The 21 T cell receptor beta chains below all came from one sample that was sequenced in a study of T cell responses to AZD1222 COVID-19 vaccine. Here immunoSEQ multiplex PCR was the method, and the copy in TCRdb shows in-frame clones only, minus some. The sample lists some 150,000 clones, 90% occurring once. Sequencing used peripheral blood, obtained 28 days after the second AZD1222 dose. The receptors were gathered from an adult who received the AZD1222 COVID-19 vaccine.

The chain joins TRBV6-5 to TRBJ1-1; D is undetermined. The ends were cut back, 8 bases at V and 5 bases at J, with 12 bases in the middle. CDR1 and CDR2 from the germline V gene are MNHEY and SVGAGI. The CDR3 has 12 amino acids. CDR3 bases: TGTGCCAGCCGGAAGGCGGGGACTGAAGCTTTCTTT. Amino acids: CASRKAGTEAFF.

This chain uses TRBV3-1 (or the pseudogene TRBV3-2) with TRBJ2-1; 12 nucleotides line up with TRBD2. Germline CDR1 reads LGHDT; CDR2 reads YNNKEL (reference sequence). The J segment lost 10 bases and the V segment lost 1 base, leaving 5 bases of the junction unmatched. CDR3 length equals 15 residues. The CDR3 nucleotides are TGTGCCAGCAGCCAAGGTCTAGCGGGAGGGTTCGAGCAGTTCTTC. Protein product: CASSQGLAGGFEQFF.

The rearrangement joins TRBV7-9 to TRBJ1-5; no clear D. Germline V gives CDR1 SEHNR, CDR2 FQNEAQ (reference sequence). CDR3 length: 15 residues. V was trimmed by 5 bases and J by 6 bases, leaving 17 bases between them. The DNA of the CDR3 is TGTGCCAGCAGCGACGTCACGGCGCCCGGTCAGCCCCAGCATTTT. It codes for CASSDVTAPGQPQHF.

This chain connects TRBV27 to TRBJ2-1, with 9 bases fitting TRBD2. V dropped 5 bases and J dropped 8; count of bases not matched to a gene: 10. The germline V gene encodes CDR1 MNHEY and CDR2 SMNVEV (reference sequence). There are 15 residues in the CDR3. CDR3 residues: CASSGPGTSFYEQFF. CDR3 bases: TGTGCCAGCAGTGGCCCCGGGACTAGCTTCTATGAGCAGTTCTTC.

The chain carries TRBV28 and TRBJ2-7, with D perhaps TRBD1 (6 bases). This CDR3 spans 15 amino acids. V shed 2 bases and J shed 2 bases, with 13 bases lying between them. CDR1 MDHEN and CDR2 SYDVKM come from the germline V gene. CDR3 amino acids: CASSLLRGKAYEQYF. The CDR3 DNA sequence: TGTGCCAGCAGTTTACTTAGGGGGAAAGCCTACGAGCAGTACTTC.

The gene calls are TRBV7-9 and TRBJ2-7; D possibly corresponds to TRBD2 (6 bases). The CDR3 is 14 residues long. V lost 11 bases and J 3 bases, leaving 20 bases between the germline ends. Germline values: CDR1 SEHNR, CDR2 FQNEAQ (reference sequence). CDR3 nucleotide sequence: TGTGCCGACGCATGCTTGGAGGGAAACTACGAGCAGTACTTC. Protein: CADACLEGNYEQYF.

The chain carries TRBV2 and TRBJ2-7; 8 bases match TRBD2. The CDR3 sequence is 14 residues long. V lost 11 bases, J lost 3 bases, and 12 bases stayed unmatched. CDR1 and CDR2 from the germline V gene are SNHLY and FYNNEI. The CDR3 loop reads CACQLGAGDYEQYF. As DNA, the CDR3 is TGTGCCTGCCAACTAGGAGCGGGGGACTACGAGCAGTACTTC.

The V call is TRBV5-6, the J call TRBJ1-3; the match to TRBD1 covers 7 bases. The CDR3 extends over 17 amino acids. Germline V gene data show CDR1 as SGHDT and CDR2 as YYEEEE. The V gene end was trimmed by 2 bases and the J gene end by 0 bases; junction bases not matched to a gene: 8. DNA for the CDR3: TGTGCCAGCAGCTTTGGCGGACAGGCTTACTCTGGAAACACCATATATTTT. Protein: CASSFGGQAYSGNTIYF.

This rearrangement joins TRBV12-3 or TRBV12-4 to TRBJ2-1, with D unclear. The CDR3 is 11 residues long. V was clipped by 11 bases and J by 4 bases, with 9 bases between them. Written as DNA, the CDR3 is TGTGCCTCTATTGGGTACAATGAGCAGTTCTTC. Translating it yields CASIGYNEQFF.

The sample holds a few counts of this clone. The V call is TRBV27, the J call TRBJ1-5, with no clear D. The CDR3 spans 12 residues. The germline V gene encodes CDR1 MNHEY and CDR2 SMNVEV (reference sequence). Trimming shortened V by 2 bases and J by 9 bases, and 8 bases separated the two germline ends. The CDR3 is CASSLTNGPQHF. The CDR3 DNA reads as TGTGCCAGCAGTTTAACCAATGGGCCCCAGCATTTT.

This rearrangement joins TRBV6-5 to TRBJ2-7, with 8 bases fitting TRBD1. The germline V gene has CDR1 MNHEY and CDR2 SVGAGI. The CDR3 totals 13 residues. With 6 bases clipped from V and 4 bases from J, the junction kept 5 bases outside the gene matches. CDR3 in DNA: TGTGCCAGCAGACGAGGACAGGGTTACGAGCAGTACTTC. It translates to CASRRGQGYEQYF.

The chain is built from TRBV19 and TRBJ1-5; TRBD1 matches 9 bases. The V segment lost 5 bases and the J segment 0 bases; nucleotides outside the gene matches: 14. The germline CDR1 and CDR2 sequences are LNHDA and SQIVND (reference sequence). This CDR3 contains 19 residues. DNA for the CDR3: TGTGCCAGTAGTCCCCGGACAGGGGAACGAACCTTTAGCAATCAGCCCCAGCATTTT. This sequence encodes CASSPRTGERTFSNQPQHF.

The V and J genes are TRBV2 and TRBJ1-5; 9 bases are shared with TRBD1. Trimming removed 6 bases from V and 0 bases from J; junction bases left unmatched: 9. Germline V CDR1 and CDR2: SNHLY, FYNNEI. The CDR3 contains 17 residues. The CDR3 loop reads CASRYGQGRYSNQPQHF. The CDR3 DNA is TGTGCCAGCAGGTACGGACAGGGGCGATATAGCAATCAGCCCCAGCATTTT.

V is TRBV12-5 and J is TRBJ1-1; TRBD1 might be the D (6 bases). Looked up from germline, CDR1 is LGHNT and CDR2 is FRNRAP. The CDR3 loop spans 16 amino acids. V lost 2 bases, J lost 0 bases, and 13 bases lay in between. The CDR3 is CASGLTGTPMNTEAFF. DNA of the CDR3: TGTGCTAGTGGTTTGACCGGGACACCAATGAACACTGAAGCTTTCTTT.

The CDR3 nucleotides read TGTGCCAGCAGGACCTCCGGGACAGTATACAATGAGCAGTTCTTC. Its translation is CASRTSGTVYNEQFF. V usage is TRBV6-5 and J usage is TRBJ2-1; 7 bases are a match to TRBD1. The J segment lost 4 bases and the V segment lost 6 bases, leaving 9 bases of the junction unmatched. This CDR3 has 15 residues. The V gene's germline CDR1 is MNHEY and CDR2 SVGAGI.

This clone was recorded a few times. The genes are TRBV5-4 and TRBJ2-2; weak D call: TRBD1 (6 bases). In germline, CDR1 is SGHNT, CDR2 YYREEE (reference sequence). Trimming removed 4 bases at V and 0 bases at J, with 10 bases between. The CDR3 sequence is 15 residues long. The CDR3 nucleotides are TGTGCCAGCAGCCTTCGGACAGCGAACACCGGGGAGCTGTTTTTT. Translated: CASSLRTANTGELFF.

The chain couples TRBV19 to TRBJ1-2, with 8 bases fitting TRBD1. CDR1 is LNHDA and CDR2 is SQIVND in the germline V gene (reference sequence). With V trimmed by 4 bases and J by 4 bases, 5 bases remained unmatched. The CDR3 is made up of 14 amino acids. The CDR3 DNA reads TGTGCCAGTAGTACTCAGGGGGCGTCCTATGGCTACACCTTC. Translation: CASSTQGASYGYTF.

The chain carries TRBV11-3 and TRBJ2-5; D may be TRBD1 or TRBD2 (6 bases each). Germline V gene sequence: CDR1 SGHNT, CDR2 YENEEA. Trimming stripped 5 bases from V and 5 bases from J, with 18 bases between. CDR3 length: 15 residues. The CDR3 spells CASSVRLGGGETQYF. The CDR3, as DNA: TGTGCCAGCAGCGTACGACTAGGGGGTGGGGAGACCCAGTACTTC.

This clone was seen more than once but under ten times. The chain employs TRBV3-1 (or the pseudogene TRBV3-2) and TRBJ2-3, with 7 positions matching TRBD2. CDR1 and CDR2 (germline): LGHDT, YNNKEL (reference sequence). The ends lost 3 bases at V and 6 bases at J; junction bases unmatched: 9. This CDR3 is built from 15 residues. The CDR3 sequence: CASSHRVTGRDTQYF. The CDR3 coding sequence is TGTGCCAGCAGCCATAGAGTAACCGGGAGGGATACGCAGTATTTT.

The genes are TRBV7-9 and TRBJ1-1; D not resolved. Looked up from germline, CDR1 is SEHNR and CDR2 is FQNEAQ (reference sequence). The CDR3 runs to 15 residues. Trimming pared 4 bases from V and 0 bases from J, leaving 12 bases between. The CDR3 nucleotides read TGTGCCAGCAGCTCCCAAACGGTATTGAACACTGAAGCTTTCTTT. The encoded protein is CASSSQTVLNTEAFF. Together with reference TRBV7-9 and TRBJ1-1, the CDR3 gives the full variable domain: DTGVSQNPRHKITKRGQNVTFRCDPISEHNRLYWYRQTLGQGPEFLTYFQNEAQLEKSRLLSDRFSAERPKGSFSTLEIQRTEQGDSAMYLCASSSQTVLNTEAFFGQGTRLTVV.

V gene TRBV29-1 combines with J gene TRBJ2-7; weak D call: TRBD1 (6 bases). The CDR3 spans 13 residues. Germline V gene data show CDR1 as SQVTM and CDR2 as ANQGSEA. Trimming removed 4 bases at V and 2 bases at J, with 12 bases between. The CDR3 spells CSVVRDTAYEQYF. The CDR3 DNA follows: TGCAGCGTTGTCCGGGACACCGCCTACGAGCAGTACTTC.